Below, one T cell receptor (beta chain) is given with its context. The target of this receptor is not known. Base qualities are not at hand, and no much larger clone is one base apart. Looking up the germline V gene yields CDR1 MDHEN and CDR2 SYDVKM. Trimming at the junction amounts to 8 bases on V and 5 bases on J, and the germline ends lie 10 bases apart. The CDR3 goes from the cysteine to the phenylalanine over 12 residues. Only CDR3 DNA is held: 36 bases, read in frame from base 1. The sample is drawn from a study of T cell responses to AZD1222 COVID-19 vaccine (dated by TCRdb to the early 2020s). Turning to the overall study: AZD1222 recipients whose second dose came at about 4 weeks and those whose second dose came at about 12 weeks were combined into one group, since spike-specific TCR depth and breadth did not differ between the two schedules. TCR sequencing was performed for over 230 trial participants, of whom some 200 were given two doses of AZD1222 and around 25 were given two doses of MenACWY control vaccine. Trial participants were enrolled by age into subgroups of 18-55, 56-69 and 70-plus years, and approximately 150, 30 and 60 TCR-sequenced participants, respectively, were included in these subgroups.

Explained via the paper, the time point label denotes: baseline before first vaccination. The vaccinee samples were drawn from two UK trials, COV001 and COV002, one of which was a single-blind randomized controlled phase 2/3 trial testing AZD1222 (ChAdOx1 nCoV-19) in healthy adults. For TCRbeta chain sequencing, PBMC samples from trial participants were taken at day 0 and at day 28 after the second dose. What the work shows at the level of the full study, not this receptor alone: Only 5 to 7 AZD1222 recipients were SARS-CoV-2 seropositive at baseline, limiting conclusions about previously exposed vaccinees. Most participants were white British and females outnumbered males, and the authors suggested that clonal diversity may have been underestimated. In the small 56-69-year group, the increase in depth fell short of significance, most likely because of low power. Nearly half of unique spike-specific TCRs reportedly recognized epitopes outside regions mutated in the B.1.351 and B.1.1.7 variants. A significant rise in spike-specific TCR breadth and depth was observed after two AZD1222 doses relative to day 0 and relative to MenACWY recipients. No day 14 peak-response samples were available, so repertoires were characterized only after the peak T cell response. The vaccine-associated CD4 TCRs covered the entire spike protein, and the dominant responses fell in regions 160-218 and 743-854.

The CDR3 regions of human TCRbeta chains were subjected to immunosequencing. Under the source paper's analysis protocol: Repertoire TCRs were matched against a reference library of SARS-CoV-2-specific TCRs generated with the MIRA antigen-specificity platform. Breadth meant the fraction of unique TCRs that were SARS-CoV-2-associated, whereas depth meant the fraction of total T cells that were SARS-CoV-2-associated. Using the MIRA data, each spike-specific TCR was mapped to the spike region that the TCR reacts to and placed in a CD4 or CD8 class. Log10-transformed breadth and depth values were compared by one-way ANOVA with Sidak's multiple comparisons tests. The table was pulled from immuneACCESS by TCRdb, which kept in-frame rearrangements only. Such tables lose some clones; where checked, under half of the loss comes from unresolved V genes, and the rest has no known cause. V and J calls and clone size are copied from that table; D and trimming were computed from the DNA. The sample records 150,000 or so clones, 89% of which are singletons. The ten largest account for 4.5% to 6.5% of the sample.

The material sequenced was peripheral blood, taken on day 0 of AZD1222 vaccination. The chain employs TRBV28 and TRBJ1-5; the best D guess is TRBD1, with 5 bases matching. This clonotype originated in an adult in good health. CDR3 loop: CASGDQDQPQHF. The DNA reads as follows: TGTGCCAGCGGGGACCAAGATCAGCCCCAGCATTTT.